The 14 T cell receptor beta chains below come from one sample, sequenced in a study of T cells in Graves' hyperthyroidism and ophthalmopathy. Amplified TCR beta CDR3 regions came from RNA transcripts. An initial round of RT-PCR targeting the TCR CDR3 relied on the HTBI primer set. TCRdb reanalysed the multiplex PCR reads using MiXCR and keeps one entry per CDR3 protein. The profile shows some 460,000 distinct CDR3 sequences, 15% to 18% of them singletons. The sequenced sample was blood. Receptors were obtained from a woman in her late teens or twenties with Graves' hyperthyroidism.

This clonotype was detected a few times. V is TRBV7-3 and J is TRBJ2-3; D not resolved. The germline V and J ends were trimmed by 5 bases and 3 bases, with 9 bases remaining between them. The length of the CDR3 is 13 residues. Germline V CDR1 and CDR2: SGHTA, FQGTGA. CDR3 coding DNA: TGTGCCAGCAGCCCCAGATTTACAGATACGCAGTATTTT. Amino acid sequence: CASSPRFTDTQYF.

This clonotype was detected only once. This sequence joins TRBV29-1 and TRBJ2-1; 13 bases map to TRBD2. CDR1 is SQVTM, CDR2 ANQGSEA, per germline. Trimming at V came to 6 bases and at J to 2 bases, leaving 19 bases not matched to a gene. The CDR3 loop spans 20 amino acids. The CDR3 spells CSVSYPGTSGAHPPYNEQFF. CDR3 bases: TGCAGCGTCTCCTACCCCGGGACTAGCGGGGCGCACCCCCCCTACAATGAGCAGTTCTTC.

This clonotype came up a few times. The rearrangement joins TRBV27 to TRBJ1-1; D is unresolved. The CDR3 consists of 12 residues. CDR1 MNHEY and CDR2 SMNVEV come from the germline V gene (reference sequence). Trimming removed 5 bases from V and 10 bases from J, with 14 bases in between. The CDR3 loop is CASSENPGSAFF. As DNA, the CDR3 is TGTGCCAGCAGTGAAAATCCGGGATCAGCTTTCTTT.

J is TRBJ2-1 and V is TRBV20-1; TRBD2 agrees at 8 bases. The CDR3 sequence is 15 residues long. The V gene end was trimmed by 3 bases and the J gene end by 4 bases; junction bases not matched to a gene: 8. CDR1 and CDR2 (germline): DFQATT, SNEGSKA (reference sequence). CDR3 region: CSARSAGAGYNEQFF. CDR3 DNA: TGCAGTGCTAGGTCAGCGGGAGCAGGGTACAATGAGCAGTTCTTC.

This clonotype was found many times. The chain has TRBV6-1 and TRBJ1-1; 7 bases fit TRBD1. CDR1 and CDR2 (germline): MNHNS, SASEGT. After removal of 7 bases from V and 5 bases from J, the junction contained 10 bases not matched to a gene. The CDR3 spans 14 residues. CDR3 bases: TGTGCCAGCATGATGACAGGGCTAAGGACTGAAGCTTTCTTT. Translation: CASMMTGLRTEAFF.

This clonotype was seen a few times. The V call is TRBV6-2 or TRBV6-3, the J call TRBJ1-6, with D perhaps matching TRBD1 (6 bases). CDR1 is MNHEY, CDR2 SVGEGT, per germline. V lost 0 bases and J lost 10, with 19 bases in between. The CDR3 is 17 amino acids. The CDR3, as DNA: TGTGCCAGCAGTTACTCGTTCCGGGACACGAGGCGCTCACCCCTCCACTTT. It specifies CASSYSFRDTRRSPLHF.

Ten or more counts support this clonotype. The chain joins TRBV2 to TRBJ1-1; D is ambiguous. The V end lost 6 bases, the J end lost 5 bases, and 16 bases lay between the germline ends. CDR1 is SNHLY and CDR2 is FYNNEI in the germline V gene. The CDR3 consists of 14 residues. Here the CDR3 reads CASRSLGVGTEAFF. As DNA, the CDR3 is TGTGCCAGCAGGTCACTTGGGGTAGGGACTGAAGCTTTCTTT. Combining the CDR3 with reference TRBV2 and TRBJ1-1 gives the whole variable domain EPEVTQTPSHQVTQMGQEVILRCVPISNHLYFYWYRQILGQKVEFLVSFYNNEISEKSEIFDDQFSVERPDGSNFTLKIRSTKLEDSAMYFCASRSLGVGTEAFFGQGTRLTVV.

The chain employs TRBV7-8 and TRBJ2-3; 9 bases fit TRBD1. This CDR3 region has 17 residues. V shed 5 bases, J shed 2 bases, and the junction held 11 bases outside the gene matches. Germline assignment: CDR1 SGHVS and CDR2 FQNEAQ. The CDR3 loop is CASSVTGGVVPTDTQYF. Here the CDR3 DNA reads TGTGCCAGCAGCGTAACAGGGGGCGTGGTACCCACAGATACGCAGTATTTT.

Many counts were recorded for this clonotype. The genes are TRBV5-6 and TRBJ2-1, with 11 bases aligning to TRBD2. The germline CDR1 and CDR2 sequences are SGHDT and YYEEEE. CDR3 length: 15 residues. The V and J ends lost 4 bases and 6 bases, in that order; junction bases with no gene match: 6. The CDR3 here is CASSRGLADGNEQFF. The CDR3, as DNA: TGTGCCAGCAGCCGGGGACTAGCGGACGGCAATGAGCAGTTCTTC.

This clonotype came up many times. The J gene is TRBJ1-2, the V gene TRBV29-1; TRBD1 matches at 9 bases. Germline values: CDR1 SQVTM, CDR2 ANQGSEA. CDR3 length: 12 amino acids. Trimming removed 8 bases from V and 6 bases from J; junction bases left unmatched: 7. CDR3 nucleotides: TGCAGCTCCCGGGACAGGGTGGATGGCTACACCTTC. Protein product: CSSRDRVDGYTF.

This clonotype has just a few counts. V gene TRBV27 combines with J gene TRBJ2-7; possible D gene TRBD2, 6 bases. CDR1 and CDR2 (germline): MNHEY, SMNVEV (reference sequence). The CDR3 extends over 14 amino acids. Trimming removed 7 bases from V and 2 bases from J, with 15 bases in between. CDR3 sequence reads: CASKKVSGTYEQYF. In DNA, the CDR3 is TGTGCCAGCAAAAAAGTTAGCGGAACCTACGAGCAGTACTTC.

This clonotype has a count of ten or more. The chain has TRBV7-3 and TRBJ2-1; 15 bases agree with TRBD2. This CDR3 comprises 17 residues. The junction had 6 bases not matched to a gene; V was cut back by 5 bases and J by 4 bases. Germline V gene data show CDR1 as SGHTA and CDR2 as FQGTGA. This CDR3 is CASSPQGLAGGYNEQFF. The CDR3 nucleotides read TGTGCCAGCAGCCCCCAAGGACTAGCGGGAGGGTACAATGAGCAGTTCTTC. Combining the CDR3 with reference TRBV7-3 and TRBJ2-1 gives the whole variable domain GAGVSQTPSNKVTEKGKYVELRCDPISGHTALYWYRQSLGQGPEFLIYFQGTGAADDSGLPNDRFFAVRPEGSVSTLKIQRTERGDSAVYLCASSPQGLAGGYNEQFFGPGTRLTVL.

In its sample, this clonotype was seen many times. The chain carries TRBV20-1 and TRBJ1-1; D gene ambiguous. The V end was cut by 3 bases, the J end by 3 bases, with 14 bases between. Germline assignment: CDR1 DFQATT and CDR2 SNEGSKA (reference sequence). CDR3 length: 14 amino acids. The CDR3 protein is CSASAGISDTEAFF. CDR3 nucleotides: TGCAGTGCTAGTGCCGGGATTAGCGACACTGAAGCTTTCTTT.

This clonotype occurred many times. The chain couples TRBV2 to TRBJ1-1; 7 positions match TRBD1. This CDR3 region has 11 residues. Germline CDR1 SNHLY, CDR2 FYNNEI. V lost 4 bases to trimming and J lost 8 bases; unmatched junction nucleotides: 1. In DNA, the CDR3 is TGTGCCAGCAGTGGGACAGGAGAAGCTTTCTTT. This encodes CASSGTGEAFF.